Below, 24 T cell receptor beta chains from the same sample are listed, as sequenced in a study of TIL therapy for anti-PD-1-resistant metastatic lung cancer. As for time point: pre-treatment sample, taken before nivolumab and TIL therapy. Sequencing used immunoSEQ v3. Clones were read by immunoSEQ multiplex PCR, and TCRdb kept only the in-frame ones, dropping some. The sample has tens of thousands of clones; 65% to 90% are singletons. The sequences come from blood, collected at baseline. Receptors were obtained from a person aged 25-85 years with non-small cell lung cancer.

The chain employs TRBV6-5 and TRBJ2-7, with 9 bases lining up with TRBD1. This CDR3 has 14 amino acids. CDR1 is MNHEY, CDR2 SVGAGI, per germline. The ends lost 2 bases at V and 7 bases at J; junction bases unmatched: 6. The CDR3 region has the DNA TGTGCCAGCAGTTACAACAGGGGGCGAGGAGAGCAGTACTTC. It codes for CASSYNRGRGEQYF.

J is TRBJ2-5 and V is TRBV29-1; D perhaps matches TRBD1 (6 bases). Germline CDR1 and CDR2: SQVTM and ANQGSEA. The CDR3 runs 14 residues. Trimming stripped 4 bases from V and 1 base from J, with 13 bases between. Written as DNA, the CDR3 is TGCAGCGTTGCCGACAGGAACCCCCAAGAGACCCAGTACTTC. Translating gives CSVADRNPQETQYF.

The chain couples TRBV6-6 to TRBJ1-1; D not certain. This CDR3 is built from 11 residues. V was pared by 2 bases and J by 10 bases, with 8 bases between. Germline-derived CDR1 and CDR2 are MNHNY and SVGAGI (reference sequence). CDR3 amino acids: CASSYQSGAFF. In DNA form, the CDR3 reads TGTGCCAGCAGTTACCAAAGTGGAGCTTTCTTT.

V is TRBV30 and J is TRBJ2-1; 11 bases match TRBD2. V lost 0 bases and J lost 4; bases outside the gene matches: 2. The CDR3 extends over 15 amino acids. Germline V lookup: CDR1 GTSNPN, CDR2 SVGIG (reference sequence). Here the CDR3 DNA reads TGTGCCTGGAGTGTACGACTAGCGGGGTACAATGAGCAGTTCTTC. It is translated as CAWSVRLAGYNEQFF.

This rearrangement joins TRBV18 to TRBJ2-5; D is perhaps TRBD1 (6 bases). The germline V gene encodes CDR1 KGHSH and CDR2 LQKENI. Trimming stripped 6 bases from V and 1 base from J, with 15 bases between. This CDR3 comprises 15 residues. As DNA, the CDR3 is TGTGCCAGCTCGCCCCCAGGGGCCCCCCAAGAGACCCAGTACTTC. Translation: CASSPPGAPQETQYF.

The chain recombines TRBV4-3 with TRBJ2-2, with D tentatively TRBD2 (5 bases). The CDR3 sequence is 15 residues long. CDR1 LGHNA and CDR2 YSLEER come from the germline V gene. The V end was cut by 0 bases, the J end by 3 bases, with 8 bases between. CDR3 DNA: TGCGCCAGCAGCCAAGAGAGGGCGCACACCGGGGAGCTGTTTTTT. It is translated as CASSQERAHTGELFF.

The chain has TRBV18 and TRBJ2-7; D gene unclear. Germline CDR1 KGHSH, CDR2 LQKENI. Trimming removed 4 bases at V and 0 bases at J, with 7 bases between. The CDR3 runs to 13 residues. CDR3 in amino acids: CASSLGDSYEQYF. CDR3 sequence (DNA): TGTGCCAGCTCACTTGGTGACTCCTACGAGCAGTACTTC.

The CDR3 region has the DNA TGTGCCAGTAGCCAGCGAGATACGCAGTATTTT. It translates to CASSQRDTQYF. This chain uses TRBV19 with TRBJ2-3; D not resolved. The CDR3 runs 11 residues. Germline CDR1 LNHDA, CDR2 SQIVND (reference sequence). Trimming removed 6 bases at V and 5 bases at J, with 6 bases between. Variable domain in full (rest from reference TRBV19 and TRBJ2-3): DGGITQSPKYLFRKEGQNVTLSCEQNLNHDAMYWYRQDPGQGLRLIYYSQIVNDFQKGDIAEGYSVSREKKESFPLTVTSAQKNPTAFYLCASSQRDTQYFGPGTRLTVL.

V usage is TRBV5-1 and J usage is TRBJ1-3; tentative D call: TRBD1 (5 bases). CDR1 is SGHRS and CDR2 is YFSETQ in the germline V gene. Trimming removed 1 base from V and 2 bases from J, with 13 bases in between. The CDR3 length is 16 residues. This CDR3 is CASSLSPDSPGNTIYF. As DNA, the CDR3 is TGCGCCAGCAGCTTGAGTCCCGACAGCCCTGGAAACACCATATATTTT. Using reference TRBV5-1 and TRBJ1-3 for the parts outside the CDR3, the full variable domain is KAGVTQTPRYLIKTRGQQVTLSCSPISGHRSVSWYQQTPGQGLQFLFEYFSETQRNKGNFPGRFSGRQFSNSRSEMNVSTLELGDSALYLCASSLSPDSPGNTIYFGEGSWLTVV.

This sequence joins TRBV7-3 and TRBJ2-3; no reliable D call. CDR3 length: 13 residues. V was trimmed by 0 bases and J by 4 bases, leaving 5 bases between them. Germline CDR1 is SGHTA and CDR2 is FQGTGA. CDR3 protein: CASSLTGSDTQYF. DNA of the CDR3: TGTGCCAGCAGCTTAACGGGTTCAGATACGCAGTATTTT.

There are a few counts of this clone. The chain is built from TRBV5-1 and TRBJ1-4; TRBD1 matches 7 bases. The V and J ends lost 0 bases and 4 bases, in that order; junction bases with no gene match: 3. Germline CDR1 and CDR2: SGHRS and YFSETQ. This CDR3 is 15 amino acids long. The CDR3 here is CASSLDWDSNEKLFF. DNA of the CDR3: TGCGCCAGCAGCTTGGATTGGGACAGTAATGAAAAACTGTTTTTT.

The chain has TRBV29-1 and TRBJ2-3, with a tentative D call TRBD2 (6 bases). Per germline, CDR1 SQVTM and CDR2 ANQGSEA. Trimming took 4 bases from V and 0 from J, leaving 14 bases between them. CDR3 length equals 15 residues. The CDR3 bases are TGCAGCGTTGTGGGTCGGGCGGGGAGCACAGATACGCAGTATTTT. This translates into CSVVGRAGSTDTQYF.

This clone was detected only once. J is TRBJ2-7 and V is TRBV7-8; 9 nucleotides align to TRBD2. This CDR3 contains 15 residues. Germline V CDR1 and CDR2: SGHVS, FQNEAQ. V dropped 6 bases and J dropped 2; count of bases not matched to a gene: 8. The CDR3 sequence is CASSLGSGGPYEQYF. CDR3 bases: TGTGCCAGCAGTCTAGGTAGCGGGGGTCCCTACGAGCAGTACTTC.

The rearrangement links TRBV19 to TRBJ1-3; 10 nucleotides line up with TRBD1. The CDR3 runs 15 residues. The germline V gene has CDR1 LNHDA and CDR2 SQIVND (reference sequence). Germline trimming cut 3 bases from V and 2 bases from J; bases unmatched to any gene: 1. The CDR3 reads CASSIGTGAGNTIYF. In DNA form, the CDR3 reads TGTGCCAGTAGTATCGGGACAGGGGCTGGAAACACCATATATTTT.

This clone was found a few times. The rearrangement joins TRBV4-1 to TRBJ2-5; D perhaps matches TRBD1 (5 bases). This CDR3 has 14 residues. CDR1 is MGHRA and CDR2 is YSYEKL in the germline V gene. The V gene lost 0 bases and the J gene lost 4 bases, with 9 bases spanning the gap. The CDR3, as DNA: TGCGCCAGCAGCCAAGAGGGGCTGGGAGAGACCCAGTACTTC. Its protein product is CASSQEGLGETQYF.

The gene calls are TRBV28 and TRBJ2-7, with 7 bases aligning to TRBD2. The V gene's germline CDR1 is MDHEN and CDR2 SYDVKM. J gave up 4 bases and V 3 bases, and 15 bases lay outside the gene matches. This CDR3 has 17 amino acids. The CDR3 region is CASSFGTKLLAVYEQYF. The CDR3 DNA follows: TGTGCCAGCAGTTTCGGGACTAAGCTTTTAGCTGTATACGAGCAGTACTTC.

The chain carries TRBV4-2 and TRBJ2-5; D not resolved. This CDR3 region has 12 residues. V lost 1 base and J 4 bases, leaving 4 bases between the germline ends. The germline gives CDR1 LGHNA, CDR2 YNFKEQ. This CDR3 reads CASSQGAETQYF. The CDR3 bases are TGTGCCAGCAGCCAAGGGGCAGAGACCCAGTACTTC.

The chain combines TRBV9 with TRBJ2-5; tentatively, D is TRBD1 (5 bases). From germline, CDR1 is SGDLS and CDR2 YYNGEE. The CDR3 has 15 amino acids. V dropped 2 bases and J dropped 1 base, with 12 bases sitting between them. CDR3 loop: CASSVAWGSQETQYF. The CDR3 nucleotides are TGTGCCAGCAGCGTTGCGTGGGGCTCCCAAGAGACCCAGTACTTC.

This sequence joins TRBV5-1 and TRBJ2-1; 12 bases map to TRBD1. Looked up from germline, CDR1 is SGHRS and CDR2 is YFSETQ. The CDR3 is made up of 15 amino acids. V was clipped by 4 bases and J by 8 bases; unmatched bases: 7. CDR3 sequence: CASSNGTGGWDEQFF. The CDR3 nucleotides are TGCGCCAGCAGCAATGGGACAGGGGGCTGGGATGAGCAGTTCTTC.

The V gene is TRBV6-5, the J gene TRBJ2-7; the match to TRBD1 covers 8 bases. V lost 2 bases to trimming and J lost 2 bases; unmatched junction nucleotides: 2. Per germline, CDR1 MNHEY and CDR2 SVGAGI. The CDR3 consists of 14 residues. CDR3 sequence reads: CASSYATGAYEQYF. In nucleotides, the CDR3 is TGTGCCAGCAGTTACGCGACAGGGGCCTACGAGCAGTACTTC.

This clone was found once. The chain links TRBV28 to TRBJ1-2; D is unresolved. In germline, CDR1 is MDHEN, CDR2 SYDVKM. Trimming shortened V by 3 bases and J by 5 bases, and 4 bases separated the two germline ends. CDR3 length: 11 residues. In DNA, the CDR3 is TGTGCCAGCAGTTTGATGTATGGCTACACCTTC. The encoded protein is CASSLMYGYTF.

This sequence joins TRBV24-1 and TRBJ2-3, with a possible D match to TRBD2 (6 bases). V gave up 5 bases and J gave up 4 bases, with 15 bases separating them. The CDR3 contains 15 residues. CDR1 and CDR2 (germline): KGHDR, SFDVKD. The CDR3 is CATSAVGRDSDTQYF. The CDR3 coding sequence is TGTGCCACCAGTGCCGTGGGGCGGGACTCAGATACGCAGTATTTT.

The chain recombines TRBV27 with TRBJ2-1, with TRBD1 matching over 9 bases. The germline gives CDR1 MNHEY, CDR2 SMNVEV (reference sequence). J gave up 7 bases and V 2 bases, and 6 bases lay outside the gene matches. This CDR3 comprises 15 residues. Here the CDR3 reads CASSLRGTGPNEQFF. CDR3 nucleotides: TGTGCCAGCAGTTTAAGGGGGACAGGGCCAAATGAGCAGTTCTTC.

The chain uses TRBV11-2 and TRBJ2-5; 8 bases fit TRBD1. J gave up 4 bases and V 9 bases, and 7 bases lay outside the gene matches. The CDR3 is 13 amino acids. Germline V lookup: CDR1 SGHAT, CDR2 FQNNGV. DNA of the CDR3: TGTGCCAGTCGGGCAGGGGGCTCAGAGACCCAGTACTTC. Translated, it gives CASRAGGSETQYF.